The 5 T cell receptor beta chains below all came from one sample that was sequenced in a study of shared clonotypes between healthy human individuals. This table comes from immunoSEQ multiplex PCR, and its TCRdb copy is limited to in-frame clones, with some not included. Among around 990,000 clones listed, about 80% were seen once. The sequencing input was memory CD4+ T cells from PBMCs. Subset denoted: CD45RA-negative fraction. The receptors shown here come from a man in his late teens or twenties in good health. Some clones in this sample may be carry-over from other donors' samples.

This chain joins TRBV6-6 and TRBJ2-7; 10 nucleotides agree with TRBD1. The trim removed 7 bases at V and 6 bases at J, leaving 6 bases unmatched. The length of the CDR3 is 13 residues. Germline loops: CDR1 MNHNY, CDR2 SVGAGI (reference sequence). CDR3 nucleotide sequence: TGTGCCAGCATCGACAGGGGGCTCAGCGAGCAGTACTTC. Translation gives CASIDRGLSEQYF.

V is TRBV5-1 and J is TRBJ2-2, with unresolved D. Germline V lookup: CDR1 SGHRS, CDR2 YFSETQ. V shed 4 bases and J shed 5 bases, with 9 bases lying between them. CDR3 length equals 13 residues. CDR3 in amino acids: CASSPVLTGELFF. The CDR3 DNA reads TGCGCCAGCAGCCCAGTCTTGACCGGGGAGCTGTTTTTT. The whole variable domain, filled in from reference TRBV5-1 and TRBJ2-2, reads KAGVTQTPRYLIKTRGQQVTLSCSPISGHRSVSWYQQTPGQGLQFLFEYFSETQRNKGNFPGRFSGRQFSNSRSEMNVSTLELGDSALYLCASSPVLTGELFFGEGSRLTVL.

The CDR3 sequence: CVVVANDGYTF. As DNA, the CDR3 is TGTGTGGTTGTCGCAAATGATGGCTACACCTTC. This rearrangement joins TRBV28 to TRBJ1-2; D remains unclear. The CDR3 runs 11 residues. Germline V gene data show CDR1 as MDHEN and CDR2 as SYDVKM.

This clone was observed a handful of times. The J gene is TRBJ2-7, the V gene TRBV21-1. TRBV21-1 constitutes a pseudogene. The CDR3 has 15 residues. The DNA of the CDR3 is TGTGCCAGCAGCAAAGATCGGGTTGGGGGTTACGAGCAGTACTTC. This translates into CASSKDRVGGYEQYF.

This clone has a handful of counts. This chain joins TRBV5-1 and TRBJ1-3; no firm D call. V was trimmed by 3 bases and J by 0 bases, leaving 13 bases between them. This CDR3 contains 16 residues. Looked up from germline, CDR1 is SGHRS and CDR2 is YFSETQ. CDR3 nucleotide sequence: TGCGCCAGCAGCTCAGTTGCAGTAGTCTCTGGAAACACCATATATTTT. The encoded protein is CASSSVAVVSGNTIYF.